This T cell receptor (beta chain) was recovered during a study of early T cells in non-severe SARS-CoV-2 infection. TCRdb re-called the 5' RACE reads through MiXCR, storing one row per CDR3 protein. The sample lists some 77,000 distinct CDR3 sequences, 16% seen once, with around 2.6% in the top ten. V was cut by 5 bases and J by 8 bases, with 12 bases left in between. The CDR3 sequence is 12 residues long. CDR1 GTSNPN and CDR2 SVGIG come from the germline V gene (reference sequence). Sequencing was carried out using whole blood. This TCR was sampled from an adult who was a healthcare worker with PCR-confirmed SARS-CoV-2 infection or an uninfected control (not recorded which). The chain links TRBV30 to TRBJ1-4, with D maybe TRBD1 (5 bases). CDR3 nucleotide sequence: TGTGCCTGGCAGGGACGTCAGGAAAAACTGTTTTTT. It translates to CAWQGRQEKLFF.